The rows below give T cell receptor beta chains drawn from one sample of a study of T-cell reconstitution after alpha-beta-depleted transplantation in children. From the PCR reads, TCRdb called clonotypes with MiXCR, one entry per CDR3 protein. Of about 260,000 distinct CDR3 sequences listed, 6.5% to 10% are singletons. The sequences come from PBMCs, mostly from graft donor cells, collected 180 days after TCRalphabeta/CD19-depleted stem cell transplant. The receptors originated from a male patient aged 10 to 17 who had a stem cell transplant for acute lymphoblastic leukemia, so the T cells may come from the graft donor. Both conserved end residues are part of each CDR3. D genes are given only for firm matches. Clone size appears in some rows only: once, few, many, or a class for an expanded clone.

d_call	v_call	clone_size	j_call	cdr3_nt	cdr3_aa
TRBD2	TRBV20-1	many	TRBJ2-1	TGCAGTGCTCAAGAGGGCGGGAGATTTTCCAATGAGCAGTTCTTC	CSAQEGGRFSNEQFF
TRBD2	TRBV28	-	TRBJ2-1	TGTGCCAGCAGTTTACGGACTAGCGGGAGGGCCGGTGCGTGGAATGAGCAGTTCTTC	CASSLRTSGRAGAWNEQFF
-	TRBV12-3/TRBV12-4	many	TRBJ1-5	TGTGCCAGCATCTCGGCGACAGGTTCAGGAAGCAATCAGCCCCAGCATTTT	CASISATGSGSNQPQHF
-	TRBV27	many	TRBJ1-3	TGTGCCAGCAGTTTAAAAGGTTACTCTGGAAACACCATATATTTT	CASSLKGYSGNTIYF
-	TRBV3-1	many	TRBJ2-5	TGTGCCAGCAGCCAAGCAGGGCTTCAAGAGACCCAGTACTTC	CASSQAGLQETQYF
TRBD2	TRBV18	few	TRBJ2-1	TGTGTCACACGGACTAGCGGGATTCACAATGAGCAGTTCTTC	CVTRTSGIHNEQFF
-	TRBV29-1	many	TRBJ2-2	TGCAGCGTTGATGGTTCCACCGGGGAGCTGTTTTTT	CSVDGSTGELFF
-	TRBV4-1	many	TRBJ2-1	TGCGCCAGCAGCGGGCCCCAAGCAGGAGAGCAGTTCTTC	CASSGPQAGEQFF
-	TRBV7-2	-	TRBJ2-5	TGTGCCAGCAGCCAAAGGGGGGAGACCCAGTACTTC	CASSQRGETQYF
-	TRBV6-2/TRBV6-3	many	TRBJ2-7	TGTGCCAGCAGTTACTCCCCCCTCGTCGAGCAGTACTTC	CASSYSPLVEQYF
TRBD1	TRBV12-3/TRBV12-4	many	TRBJ1-1	TGTGCCAGCAGCCTAGGGACAGGAGGTACTGAAGCTTTCTTT	CASSLGTGGTEAFF
-	TRBV6-5	medium-sized	TRBJ2-3	TGTGCCAGCAGTTACTTCGGGGTCGAGGATACGCAGTATTTT	CASSYFGVEDTQYF
TRBD1	TRBV29-1	many	TRBJ2-1	TGCAGCGCGGACAGGGATCGGTTCTTC	CSADRDRFF
-	TRBV21-1	-	TRBJ2-1	TGTGCCAGCAGCCACCTGGGGGCAGATGAGCAGTTCTTC	CASSHLGADEQFF
-	TRBV20-1	many	TRBJ2-1	TGCAGTGCTAGAGGGAGGAGAGGTTACAATGAGCAGTTCTTC	CSARGRRGYNEQFF
-	TRBV4-2	many	TRBJ2-5	TGTGCCAGCAGCCAAGAGGCGGGCCGCCCGGAGACCCAGTACTTC	CASSQEAGRPETQYF
-	TRBV28	many	TRBJ2-7	TGTGCCAGCAGGGAAATTATCAAATTACGGGAGCAGTACTTC	CASREIIKLREQYF
-	TRBV24-1	many	TRBJ2-3	TGTGCCACCAGTGATCGCCTATTCACAGATACGCAGTATTTT	CATSDRLFTDTQYF
-	TRBV12-3/TRBV12-4	many	TRBJ2-7	TGTGCCAGCAGCGGACAGTTCTCCTACGAGCAGTACTTC	CASSGQFSYEQYF
-	TRBV5-5	many	TRBJ2-4	TGTGCCAGCAGCTTGGTTCAGGCCAAAAACATTCAGTACTTC	CASSLVQAKNIQYF
-	TRBV10-3	many	TRBJ2-5	TGTGCCATCAGCCGGGACATCCAAGAGACCCAGTACTTC	CAISRDIQETQYF
TRBD1	TRBV11-1	many	TRBJ2-6	TGTGCCAGCAGGCCGACAGGGGGCGCCTCTGGGGCCAACGTCCTGACTTTC	CASRPTGGASGANVLTF
-	TRBV12-3/TRBV12-4	many	TRBJ2-7	TGTGCCAGCAGTTCGGGACCGGAGGCCCCGCAGTACTTC	CASSSGPEAPQYF
-	TRBV27	many	TRBJ2-1	TGTGCCAGCAGTCTAGGGGGGGCGCCCTACAATGAGCAGTTCTTC	CASSLGGAPYNEQFF
-	TRBV5-1	many	TRBJ1-1	TGCGCCAGCAGCTTGTTGGGACGGTTGAACACTGAAGCTTTCTTT	CASSLLGRLNTEAFF
-	TRBV20-1	many	TRBJ1-3	TGCAGTGCTAGGGTGGGGTATTTCTCTGGAAACACCATATATTTT	CSARVGYFSGNTIYF
-	TRBV21-1	many	TRBJ2-5	TGTGCCAGCAGCAAAGACAGGTCGCCCCAAGAGACCCAGTACTTC	CASSKDRSPQETQYF